This entry lists 8 T cell receptor beta chains sequenced from one sample in a study of cytomegalovirus exposure and HLA in healthy donors. PCR amplification relied on 60 Vbeta primers (plus 13 Jbeta primers). Using immunoSEQ multiplex PCR, the repertoire was profiled, and TCRdb retains in-frame clones only, with some absent. The table records 130,000 or so clones, around 72% of them present only once. The sample comprised PBMCs. All receptors come from a man aged 45 to 65 in good health and CMV-seropositive.

The V call is TRBV19, the J call TRBJ1-1, with 8 bases aligning to TRBD1. After removal of 3 bases from V and 6 bases from J, the junction contained 6 bases not matched to a gene. This CDR3 is 14 amino acids long. The germline gives CDR1 LNHDA, CDR2 SQIVND (reference sequence). The CDR3 DNA reads as TGTGCCAGTAGTATTCGAACAGGGGGAGCTGAAGCTTTCTTT. It translates to CASSIRTGGAEAFF.

This chain joins TRBV5-6 and TRBJ1-6; D is ambiguous. CDR3 length: 16 residues. Trimming removed 3 bases at V and 3 bases at J, with 13 bases between. Germline-derived CDR1 and CDR2 are SGHDT and YYEEEE. CDR3 region: CASSYERGHYNSPLHF. CDR3 sequence (DNA): TGTGCCAGCAGCTACGAAAGAGGGCACTATAATTCACCCCTCCACTTT. Full variable domain (missing parts from reference TRBV5-6 and TRBJ1-6): DAGVTQSPTHLIKTRGQQVTLRCSPKSGHDTVSWYQQALGQGPQFIFQYYEEEERQRGNFPDRFSGHQFPNYSSELNVNALLLGDSALYLCASSYERGHYNSPLHFGNGTRLTVT.

This chain links TRBV20-1 with TRBJ2-1; 7 bases line up with TRBD2. The germline V gene encodes CDR1 DFQATT and CDR2 SNEGSKA (reference sequence). V lost 7 bases, J lost 5 bases, and 2 bases stayed unmatched. The length of the CDR3 is 11 residues. The CDR3 loop reads CSGGTNNEQFF. The CDR3 DNA is TGCAGTGGGGGGACTAACAATGAGCAGTTCTTC.

The chain recombines TRBV2 with TRBJ1-1, with 10 bases matching TRBD1. This CDR3 comprises 14 residues. Germline loops: CDR1 SNHLY, CDR2 FYNNEI. J was trimmed by 3 bases and V by 6 bases; bases with no gene match: 4. Here the CDR3 DNA reads TGTGCCAGCAGGAGACAGGGGGCGGACACTGAAGCTTTCTTT. Translation: CASRRQGADTEAFF.

The J gene is TRBJ2-7, the V gene TRBV11-2, with D possibly being TRBD1 (6 bases). This CDR3 contains 14 residues. Between the trimmed V and J ends, which lost 6 bases and 3 bases, there was a span of 15 bases. Germline assignment: CDR1 SGHAT and CDR2 FQNNGV. CDR3 DNA: TGTGCCAGCAGTCCCCGCGGACAGTACTACGAGCAGTACTTC. Amino acid sequence: CASSPRGQYYEQYF.

This chain's CDR3 is CSAPRQGDSGYTF. CDR3 DNA sequence: TGCAGCGCTCCGAGACAGGGTGATTCTGGCTACACCTTC. The V call is TRBV29-1, the J call TRBJ1-2, with 7 bases fitting TRBD1. J gave up 7 bases and V 7 bases, and 12 bases lay outside the gene matches. The V gene's germline CDR1 is SQVTM and CDR2 ANQGSEA. The CDR3 is 13 residues long. Full variable domain (outside the CDR3, taken from reference TRBV29-1 and TRBJ1-2): SAVISQKPSRDICQRGTSLTIQCQVDSQVTMMFWYRQQPGQSLTLIATANQGSEATYESGFVIDKFPISRPNLTFSTLTVSNMSPEDSSIYLCSAPRQGDSGYTFGSGTRLTVV.

In its sample, this clone was seen a few times. The CDR3 loop reads CATQEVLNSPLHF. CDR3 in DNA: TGTGCCACGCAGGAGGTCTTAAATTCACCCCTCCACTTT. The V and J genes are TRBV6-1 and TRBJ1-6, with no clear D. The CDR3 consists of 13 residues. Germline V CDR1 and CDR2: MNHNS, SASEGT. The V and J ends lost 10 bases and 7 bases respectively, with 14 bases between them.

The J gene is TRBJ1-6, the V gene TRBV6-6, with D maybe TRBD1 (5 bases). Germline CDR1 MNHNY, CDR2 SVGAGI (reference sequence). Trimming took 6 bases from V and 2 from J, leaving 11 bases between them. CDR3 size: 15 residues. CDR3 in amino acids: CASSAQDTYNSPLHF. In DNA, the CDR3 is TGTGCCAGCAGCGCACAGGATACCTATAATTCACCCCTCCACTTT.